The entry below describes one T cell receptor (beta chain). What it binds is not known. This record comes from a study of CD8+ T cells in alopecia areata. For the study at large: The drug, oral tofacitinib, was given to treated patients at 5 to 10 mg twice daily. General study findings and limits: The study also sequences resident alphabeta T cells of normal skin in scalp samples.

The CDR3 has 15 amino acids. With 1 base clipped from V and 5 bases from J, the junction kept 6 bases outside the gene matches. CDR1 is SGHRS, CDR2 YFSETQ, per germline. The authors extracted RNA and reverse transcribed it into cDNA as the sequencing template. Only in-frame clones appear in the TCRdb table, and some are missing; sequencing was by immunoSEQ multiplex PCR. The sample holds about 270,000 clones; 60% are singletons and the top ten take 0.75% to 0.95%. Treatment of the sample: oral pan-JAK inhibitor, 5-10 mg twice daily. Investigators sorted PBMCs to obtain both CD4+ and CD8+ T cells. The sample in question was CD4+ T cells sorted from blood, obtained at approximately week 51, from a patient treated with tofacitinib. The genes are TRBV5-1 and TRBJ2-5; the match to TRBD1 covers 9 bases. The TCR originated in a human donor with alopecia areata. In DNA, the CDR3 is TGCGCCAGCAGCTTGTATACAGGGGGCAGTGAGACCCAGTACTTC. Its protein product is CASSLYTGGSETQYF.